These 31 T cell receptor beta chains share one sample of origin, sequenced in a study of T cell responses to AZD1222 COVID-19 vaccine. The table came from immunoSEQ multiplex PCR; TCRdb's copy has only in-frame clones and leaves some out. The sample lists more than 110,000 clones, 70% to 90% seen once, with about 8% in the top ten. Material: peripheral blood, obtained on day 0 of AZD1222 vaccination. The receptors originated from an adult in good health.

The chain links TRBV5-6 to TRBJ1-5; TRBD1 is a possible D gene (5 bases). Germline CDR1 and CDR2: SGHDT and YYEEEE. Trimming removed 0 bases at V and 13 bases at J, with 17 bases between. The CDR3 spans 14 residues. The CDR3 sequence is CASSLDRGTSPQHF. The CDR3 nucleotides read TGTGCCAGCAGCTTGGATCGCGGGACCAGCCCACAGCATTTT.

The V and J genes are TRBV7-2 and TRBJ1-5; tentatively, D is TRBD1 (6 bases). Deletions cut 5 bases from V and 5 bases from J, with 13 bases between. In germline, CDR1 is SGHTA, CDR2 FQGNSA. There are 14 residues in the CDR3. CDR3 sequence: CASSVTGSYQPQHF. The CDR3 DNA reads TGTGCCAGCAGCGTCACAGGGTCGTATCAGCCCCAGCATTTT.

In nucleotides, the CDR3 is TGTGCCAGCAGTTACCGGACAGAGAACACCGGGGAGCTGTTTTTT. Translated: CASSYRTENTGELFF. The chain joins TRBV27 to TRBJ2-2; tentative D call: TRBD1 (6 bases). CDR3 size: 15 residues. Trimming left V 4 bases short and J 1 base short, with 10 bases between. Looked up from germline, CDR1 is MNHEY and CDR2 is SMNVEV (reference sequence).

The chain links TRBV5-4 to TRBJ2-2, with a weak D call TRBD1 (6 bases). The CDR3 totals 13 residues. The germline CDR1 and CDR2 sequences are SGHNT and YYREEE (reference sequence). The germline V and J ends were trimmed by 4 bases and 7 bases, with 11 bases remaining between them. CDR3 nucleotides: TGTGCCAGCAGCCGGGACACGAGCGGGGAGCTGTTTTTT. Its protein is CASSRDTSGELFF.

About this clone itself: The sample carries other DNA sequences with the same CDR3. The chain combines TRBV3-1 (or the pseudogene TRBV3-2) with TRBJ2-1; no clear D. Germline CDR1 is LGHDT and CDR2 is YNNKEL (reference sequence). Deletions cut 2 bases from V and 7 bases from J, with 3 bases between. This CDR3 spans 11 amino acids. CDR3 residues: CASSQLNEQFF. As DNA, the CDR3 is TGTGCCAGCAGCCAATTAAATGAGCAGTTCTTC.

J is TRBJ2-1 and V is TRBV18; TRBD2 matches 7 bases. Per the germline V gene, CDR1 is KGHSH and CDR2 is LQKENI. CDR3 length: 14 amino acids. V lost 3 bases to trimming and J lost 7 bases; unmatched junction nucleotides: 6. DNA of the CDR3: TGTGCCAGCTCACCGGGGAGGGAGATTAATGAGCAGTTCTTC. This encodes CASSPGREINEQFF.

The rearrangement joins TRBV7-9 to TRBJ1-5, with 10 bases matching TRBD1. V trimming: 4 bases; J trimming: 4 bases; junction bases outside the gene matches: 10. Looked up from germline, CDR1 is SEHNR and CDR2 is FQNEAQ (reference sequence). This CDR3 region has 17 residues. The CDR3 loop reads CASSSIGQGDSNQPQHF. CDR3 sequence (DNA): TGTGCCAGCAGCTCCATCGGACAGGGGGATTCGAATCAGCCCCAGCATTTT.

V and J are TRBV11-2 and TRBJ2-1; D is unclear. There are 12 residues in the CDR3. V lost 5 bases and J 4 bases, leaving 6 bases between the germline ends. Germline V gives CDR1 SGHAT, CDR2 FQNNGV. CDR3 nucleotides: TGTGCCAGCAGCCAAGGGTACAATGAGCAGTTCTTC. Translated, it gives CASSQGYNEQFF.

In nucleotides, the CDR3 is TGCGCCAGCTCCCGGGACAGCAATCAGCCCCAGCATTTT. It yields the protein CASSRDSNQPQHF. The rearrangement links TRBV5-1 to TRBJ1-5, with D possibly TRBD1 on 5 matching bases. This CDR3 comprises 13 residues. V gave up 7 bases and J gave up 1 base, with 9 bases separating them. Germline V gives CDR1 SGHRS, CDR2 YFSETQ.

The rearrangement uses TRBV24-1 and TRBJ1-3, with D unclear. The CDR3 is 13 residues long. The germline CDR1 and CDR2 sequences are KGHDR and SFDVKD. V lost 2 bases to trimming and J lost 0 bases, with 1 base between them. The chain's CDR3 is CATSDYSGNTIYF. The DNA for the CDR3 is TGTGCCACCAGTGATTACTCTGGAAACACCATATATTTT.

This sequence joins TRBV18 and TRBJ1-1; 9 nucleotides agree with TRBD1. After removal of 0 bases from V and 12 bases from J, the junction contained 5 bases not matched to a gene. Germline V CDR1 and CDR2: KGHSH, LQKENI. The CDR3 spans 13 residues. The CDR3 is CASSPPTGQGSFF. The DNA of the CDR3 is TGTGCCAGCTCACCACCTACCGGACAGGGGTCTTTCTTT.

This clone has more than one count but fewer than ten. This chain connects TRBV4-1 to TRBJ2-2, with D tentatively TRBD2 (6 bases). Trimming cost V 4 bases and J 5 bases, with 11 bases left between them. The germline V gene has CDR1 MGHRA and CDR2 YSYEKL. The CDR3 contains 14 residues. The CDR3 protein is CASSRKTSTGELFF. Here the CDR3 DNA reads TGCGCCAGCAGCCGGAAGACTAGTACCGGGGAGCTGTTTTTT.

This rearrangement joins TRBV7-9 to TRBJ2-5; the D is unclear. The CDR3 has 13 amino acids. Looked up from germline, CDR1 is SEHNR and CDR2 is FQNEAQ (reference sequence). Trimming left V 1 base short and J 1 base short, with 4 bases between. Written as DNA, the CDR3 is TGTGCCAGCAGCTTAGTCCCCCAAGAGACCCAGTACTTC. This translates into CASSLVPQETQYF.

The J gene is TRBJ1-2, the V gene TRBV3-1 (or the pseudogene TRBV3-2); the D is unclear. In germline, CDR1 is LGHDT, CDR2 YNNKEL (reference sequence). The CDR3 covers 15 residues. Trimming left V 6 bases short and J 4 bases short, with 18 bases between. The CDR3 sequence: CASSRQWERSYGYTF. The DNA of the CDR3 is TGTGCCAGCAGTCGACAATGGGAGAGGTCCTATGGCTACACCTTC.

This chain uses TRBV29-1 with TRBJ1-5; 9 bases align to TRBD1. The V gene end was trimmed by 7 bases and the J gene end by 0 bases; junction bases not matched to a gene: 7. There are 15 residues in the CDR3. CDR1 is SQVTM and CDR2 is ANQGSEA in the germline V gene. The CDR3 protein is CSASTGGNSNQPQHF. For the CDR3, the DNA is TGCAGCGCCTCGACAGGGGGTAATAGCAATCAGCCCCAGCATTTT.

This chain links TRBV5-6 with TRBJ1-2, with a possible D match to TRBD1 (6 bases). The CDR3 loop spans 15 amino acids. The ends were cut back, 3 bases at V and 4 bases at J, with 16 bases in the middle. Germline V gives CDR1 SGHDT, CDR2 YYEEEE. The CDR3 DNA reads TGTGCCAGCAGCTACCCGGACAGCTACCCCTATGGCTACACCTTC. Its protein product is CASSYPDSYPYGYTF.

The rearrangement links TRBV4-2 to TRBJ1-1; the D is unclear. Trimming shortened V by 4 bases and J by 4 bases, and 7 bases separated the two germline ends. Germline CDR1 LGHNA, CDR2 YNFKEQ. This CDR3 comprises 12 residues. The CDR3 DNA sequence: TGTGCCAGCAGCCGATTTGGCACTGAAGCTTTCTTT. Residues: CASSRFGTEAFF.

The CDR3 loop reads CATSRDGWSGARASYEQYF. The CDR3 DNA reads as TGTGCCACCAGCAGAGATGGGTGGTCGGGGGCCAGGGCCTCCTACGAGCAGTACTTC. V and J are TRBV15 and TRBJ2-7; the D gene could be TRBD1 or TRBD2 (6 bases each). The CDR3 is 19 amino acids. Trimming shortened V by 0 bases and J by 0 bases, and 21 bases separated the two germline ends. CDR1 is LNHNV and CDR2 is YYDKDF in the germline V gene (reference sequence).

The chain combines TRBV29-1 with TRBJ1-3; D is unresolved. CDR3 length: 13 residues. The germline gives CDR1 SQVTM, CDR2 ANQGSEA. Deletions cut 4 bases from V and 0 bases from J, with 7 bases between. CDR3 DNA: TGCAGCGTTGTACAGAGCTCTGGAAACACCATATATTTT. This encodes CSVVQSSGNTIYF.

The V and J genes are TRBV5-6 and TRBJ2-7; weak D call: TRBD1 (6 bases). Germline CDR1 and CDR2: SGHDT and YYEEEE. Trimming cost V 0 bases and J 2 bases, with 12 bases left between them. The CDR3 runs to 15 residues. The CDR3 sequence is CASSLVQGKTYEQYF. The CDR3 DNA sequence: TGTGCCAGCAGCTTGGTCCAGGGGAAAACCTACGAGCAGTACTTC. Drawing the rest from reference TRBV5-6 and TRBJ2-7, the complete variable domain is DAGVTQSPTHLIKTRGQQVTLRCSPKSGHDTVSWYQQALGQGPQFIFQYYEEEERQRGNFPDRFSGHQFPNYSSELNVNALLLGDSALYLCASSLVQGKTYEQYFGPGTRLTVT.

This clone was observed once. V is TRBV11-3 and J is TRBJ2-5; D might be TRBD2 (5 bases). The CDR3 totals 14 residues. Trimming stripped 5 bases from V and 1 base from J, with 11 bases between. Per the germline V gene, CDR1 is SGHNT and CDR2 is YENEEA. The CDR3 sequence is CASSPRRGQETQYF. CDR3 coding DNA: TGTGCCAGCAGCCCACGCCGGGGCCAAGAGACCCAGTACTTC.

In this sample, this clone turned up a few times. The J gene is TRBJ2-7, the V gene TRBV10-1, with D perhaps assigned TRBD1 or TRBD2 (5 bases each). From germline, CDR1 is WNHNN and CDR2 SYGVQD (reference sequence). The V and J ends lost 0 bases and 7 bases respectively, with 13 bases between them. This CDR3 contains 14 residues. The CDR3 DNA reads TGCGCCAGCAGTGAGTCGACGGGACGGGTGGAGCAGTACTTC. This translates into CASSESTGRVEQYF.

The rearrangement joins TRBV30 to TRBJ1-1; possibly TRBD1 for D (6 bases). V lost 2 bases, J lost 4 bases, and 17 bases lay in between. This CDR3 is built from 15 residues. Germline-derived CDR1 and CDR2 are GTSNPN and SVGIG (reference sequence). The CDR3 DNA reads as TGTGCCTGGAGTATGGGAGGGGGAGGGAGCACTGAAGCTTTCTTT. Protein sequence: CAWSMGGGGSTEAFF.

The rearrangement joins TRBV10-3 to TRBJ2-2, with TRBD1 matching over 9 bases. The CDR3 sequence is 15 residues long. V was clipped by 8 bases and J by 4 bases; unmatched bases: 8. Looked up from germline, CDR1 is ENHRY and CDR2 is SYGVKD. The CDR3 here is CAILGGTGTTGELFF. The CDR3 nucleotides are TGTGCCATCTTAGGAGGGACAGGGACCACCGGGGAGCTGTTTTTT.

The chain is built from TRBV6-4 and TRBJ2-7; D possibly corresponds to TRBD2 (6 bases). The CDR3 runs 16 residues. Deletions cut 6 bases from V and 2 bases from J, with 20 bases between. The germline V gene has CDR1 MRHNA and CDR2 SNTAGT. The CDR3 region is CASRVPTPGEPYEQYF. The CDR3 DNA follows: TGTGCCAGCAGGGTTCCGACCCCGGGGGAACCCTACGAGCAGTACTTC.

This clone was counted a few times. The rearrangement joins TRBV24-1 to TRBJ2-1, with D unresolved. Germline V gene data show CDR1 as KGHDR and CDR2 as SFDVKD. The CDR3 length is 11 residues. V lost 12 bases, J lost 9 bases, and 14 bases lay in between. CDR3 sequence reads: CARTPPSEQFF. The CDR3 DNA reads TGTGCCCGCACGCCCCCCAGTGAGCAGTTCTTC.

The sample holds many counts of this clone. V and J are TRBV7-9 and TRBJ2-7; D unresolved. The CDR3 runs to 14 residues. V was cut by 4 bases and J by 2 bases, with 12 bases left in between. Germline V lookup: CDR1 SEHNR, CDR2 FQNEAQ (reference sequence). This CDR3 reads CASSSSGLPYEQYF. The CDR3 DNA sequence: TGTGCCAGCAGCTCCTCCGGGCTACCCTACGAGCAGTACTTC.

The chain has TRBV9 and TRBJ1-5; 7 nucleotides agree with TRBD1. The ends lost 0 bases at V and 7 bases at J; junction bases unmatched: 7. Germline V gene sequence: CDR1 SGDLS, CDR2 YYNGEE. CDR3 size: 15 residues. The CDR3 reads CASSVGQGERQPQHF. The CDR3 bases are TGTGCCAGCAGCGTAGGGCAGGGGGAGCGGCAGCCCCAGCATTTT. Variable domain in full (rest from reference TRBV9 and TRBJ1-5): DSGVTQTPKHLITATGQRVTLRCSPRSGDLSVYWYQQSLDQGLQFLIQYYNGEERAKGNILERFSAQQFPDLHSELNLSSLELGDSALYFCASSVGQGERQPQHFGDGTRLSIL.

The chain couples TRBV6-5 to TRBJ1-2; TRBD1 is a possible D gene (5 bases). The CDR3 runs to 15 residues. Germline V gene lookup returns CDR1 MNHEY and CDR2 SVGAGI. Trimming took off 0 bases at V and 3 bases at J, with 11 bases between the two ends. Here the CDR3 DNA reads TGTGCCAGCAGTTACTCTCTGGGGGACCACTATGGCTACACCTTC. Amino acid sequence: CASSYSLGDHYGYTF.

This clone showed up just once. The V gene is TRBV6-4, the J gene TRBJ1-5; no firm D call. Deletions cut 2 bases from V and 0 bases from J, with 8 bases between. The length of the CDR3 is 15 residues. From germline, CDR1 is MRHNA and CDR2 SNTAGT. CDR3 region: CASSDGEYSNQPQHF. In DNA, the CDR3 is TGTGCCAGCAGTGACGGCGAGTATAGCAATCAGCCCCAGCATTTT.

This chain joins TRBV25-1 and TRBJ1-2; possibly TRBD1 for D (5 bases). This CDR3 is 16 amino acids long. The germline V and J ends were trimmed by 3 bases and 5 bases, with 19 bases remaining between them. The germline CDR1 and CDR2 sequences are MGHDK and SYGVNS. This CDR3 reads CASSDTPRDLSYGYTF. The CDR3 DNA follows: TGTGCCAGCAGTGATACACCCAGGGACTTAAGTTATGGCTACACCTTC.